This T cell receptor (beta chain) stems from a study of CD8+CD57+ T cells in acquired aplastic anemia (dated by TCRdb to between 2018 and 2020). Background on the whole study: Extracted DNA from sorted CD4+ and CD8+ cells averaged around 3.3 ug, ranging from about 0.17 to 27.4 ug. CD8+CD57+ expansion was defined as frequency above the mean frequency observed in healthy subjects.

This clonotype was picked up many times. Its antigen is not yet known. No qualities accompany the bases; no much larger clone lies one base away. TCR beta VDJ combination and CDR3 sequence profiling used genomic DNA as the template. An Illumina HiSeq 2000 was used for TCR repertoire sequencing. From the authors' description of their analysis: Repertoires were assessed using TRBV/TRBJ rearrangement plots, CDR3 size and DJ length profiles, and Simpson's diversity index. The most abundant DNA sequence in the deep sequencing data was defined as the immunodominant clone. CDR3 amino acid sequences were screened for sharing across subjects and were compared with published repertoires and the VDJdb database. TCRdb ran its own pipeline on the public reads, namely fastp trimming at Q25 and MiXCR clone calling, and kept in-frame beta chains. Rows are combined by CDR3 protein, so each entry shows the most common genes and DNA. The V and J calls were determined by TCRdb, not by the authors. The sample table lists around 130,000 distinct CDR3 sequences, under 60% of them with a count of one. Roughly 32% of the sample lies in the top ten.

Expansion of CD8+CD57+ cells had been shown by flow cytometry in the patients chosen for sequencing. All patients had severe acquired aplastic anemia diagnosed by International Study of Aplastic Anemia and Agranulocytosis and Camitta criteria. Patients had received no therapy at the time of blood sampling. In this study, sorted CD4+ and CD8+ T cells from the blood of healthy subjects and of severe aplastic anemia patients had their TCR repertoires deep-sequenced. Patients were enrolled under clinicaltrials.gov protocols 00001620, 01623167, 00001397, 00071045, 00081523 and 00961064 in the USA. Ficoll-Paque density gradient centrifugation was used to isolate peripheral blood mononuclear cells. Before DNA extraction, CD4+ and CD8+ T cells were sorted with FACS or magnetic beads. The research as a whole found: Some 31 CD8+ CDR3 sequences were shared between patients and controls but appeared highly expressed in patients and within their immunodominant clones. Between patients and healthy controls, no significant difference in CD8+ Simpson's diversity was found (P=0.060).

Sequenced material: sorted CD4+, CD8+, or CD8+CD57+ T cells (not recorded which) from PBMCs. This receptor was obtained from a human donor with aplastic anemia.

The CDR3 has the sequence CASRGGEAFF. The DNA sequence follows: TGTGCCAGCAGGGGGGGCGAAGCTTTCTTT. The chain employs TRBV2 and TRBJ1-1; a weak D assignment points to TRBD1 (6 bases agree). The CDR3 runs 10 residues from the cysteine to the phenylalanine. Only the CDR3 portion is preserved as DNA: 30 bases, with reading frame beginning at the first base. Based on the germline V gene, the CDR1 and CDR2 sequences are SNHLY and FYNNEI. Cut back by 6 bases and 8 bases, the V and J ends lie 7 bases apart.